This T cell receptor beta chain came from a study of CD8+CD57+ T cells in acquired aplastic anemia. This clonotype appeared many times. TCR beta VDJ and CDR3 profiles were obtained from a genomic DNA template. TCRdb redid the calling of the reads with MiXCR, one entry per CDR3 protein. The table records some 210,000 distinct CDR3 sequences, approximately 60% of them present only once. CDR1 SGHRS and CDR2 YFSETQ come from the germline V gene. The CDR3 sequence is 15 residues long. The V and J ends lost 5 bases and 0 bases respectively, with 11 bases between them. This chain links TRBV5-1 with TRBJ2-2; TRBD2 is a possible D gene (5 bases). Source material: sorted CD4+, CD8+, or CD8+CD57+ T cells (not recorded which) from PBMCs. This receptor was taken from a human donor in good health. The CDR3 spells CASRVREPNTGELFF. The DNA for the CDR3 is TGCGCCAGCAGGGTACGGGAACCGAACACCGGGGAGCTGTTTTTT.